This T cell receptor beta chain was profiled in a study of human T cells and chemical hapten exposure. Study overall: Recorded diagnoses among the mostly female patients were alopecia areata, totalis or universalis.

Described time point: patch test 1, 2 weeks after DPC sensitization. Treatment denoted: therapeutic diphenylcyclopropenone sensitization with weekly scalp DPC. This clonotype showed up just a few times. Per the germline V gene, CDR1 is MGHRA and CDR2 is YSYEKL. J gave up 3 bases and V 0 bases, and 1 base lay outside the gene matches. The CDR3 consists of 15 residues. TCRdb re-analysed the RACE reads in MiXCR, keeping a single row per CDR3 protein. This table has some 400,000 distinct CDR3 sequences, more than 4.5% appearing once. The chain recombines TRBV4-1 with TRBJ1-5, with 8 positions matching TRBD1. The material sequenced was whole blood, taken in connection with sensitization to the hapten diphenylcyclopropenone (DPC). The TCR comes from a woman aged 45-59 years with alopecia areata. Some clones in this sample may be carry-over from other donors' samples. The CDR3 region is CASSQEDRDNQPQHF. The CDR3 DNA reads as TGCGCCAGCAGCCAAGAGGACAGGGACAATCAGCCCCAGCATTTT.